What follows is one TCR beta chain and its context. The germline CDR1 and CDR2 sequences are LNHDA and SQIVND (reference sequence). The CDR3 covers 17 residues. The V gene lost 7 bases and the J gene lost 0 bases, with 16 bases spanning the gap. Treatment reported: randomized to nivolumab then ipilimumab (arm A) or the reverse (arm B). DNA-damaging chemotherapy had not been given to any patient beforehand. PBMC sorting kept live CD3+CD8+ cells without CD19 or CD56. The data derive from a study of sequential checkpoint blockade in melanoma. Profiling relied on immunoSEQ multiplex PCR, and the TCRdb table lists in-frame clones only, not all of them. This table holds tens of thousands of clones, approximately 91% found once.

Sequenced material: CD8+ T cells sorted from blood (inferred from file names), taken from a patient given nivolumab and ipilimumab in sequence. V gene TRBV19 combines with J gene TRBJ2-6; a weak D match, TRBD1 (5 bases). The TCR comes from a human donor with melanoma. The CDR3 region has the DNA TGTGCCAGTAAAGCCAGGGCCCCTTTCTCTGGGGCCAACGTCCTGACTTTC. Its translation is CASKARAPFSGANVLTF.